The present T cell receptor (beta chain) was sequenced within a study of blood T cell repertoires in COVID-19. Study background: Samples representing acute and convalescent COVID-19 were sourced from the United States, Italy and Spain. Nucleic acid was either cDNA or gDNA, and it came from T cells, B-cell-depleted T cells, or PBMCs.

As originally analysed: Estimated nucleated cell counts came from reference gene primer amplification. The data were produced by immunoSEQ multiplex PCR, yet TCRdb's version contains in-frame clones alone and is incomplete. V, J and clone size are taken as reported in that table, and D and trimming were inferred from the DNA itself. The data hold 150,000 or so clones, with 65% to 85% observed a single time. V lost 4 bases, J lost 7 bases, and 21 bases lay in between. CDR1 and CDR2 (germline): SGHRS, YFSETQ. The CDR3 is 16 residues long. The sequencing sample was made of peripheral blood. The receptor comes from a man in his fifties or sixties with active or convalescent COVID-19. This chain connects TRBV5-1 to TRBJ2-1, with TRBD2 as a possible D gene (6 bases). The CDR3: CASSLSRLVGWNEQFF. The CDR3 nucleotides are TGCGCCAGCAGCCTTTCCCGACTAGTCGGGTGGAATGAGCAGTTCTTC.